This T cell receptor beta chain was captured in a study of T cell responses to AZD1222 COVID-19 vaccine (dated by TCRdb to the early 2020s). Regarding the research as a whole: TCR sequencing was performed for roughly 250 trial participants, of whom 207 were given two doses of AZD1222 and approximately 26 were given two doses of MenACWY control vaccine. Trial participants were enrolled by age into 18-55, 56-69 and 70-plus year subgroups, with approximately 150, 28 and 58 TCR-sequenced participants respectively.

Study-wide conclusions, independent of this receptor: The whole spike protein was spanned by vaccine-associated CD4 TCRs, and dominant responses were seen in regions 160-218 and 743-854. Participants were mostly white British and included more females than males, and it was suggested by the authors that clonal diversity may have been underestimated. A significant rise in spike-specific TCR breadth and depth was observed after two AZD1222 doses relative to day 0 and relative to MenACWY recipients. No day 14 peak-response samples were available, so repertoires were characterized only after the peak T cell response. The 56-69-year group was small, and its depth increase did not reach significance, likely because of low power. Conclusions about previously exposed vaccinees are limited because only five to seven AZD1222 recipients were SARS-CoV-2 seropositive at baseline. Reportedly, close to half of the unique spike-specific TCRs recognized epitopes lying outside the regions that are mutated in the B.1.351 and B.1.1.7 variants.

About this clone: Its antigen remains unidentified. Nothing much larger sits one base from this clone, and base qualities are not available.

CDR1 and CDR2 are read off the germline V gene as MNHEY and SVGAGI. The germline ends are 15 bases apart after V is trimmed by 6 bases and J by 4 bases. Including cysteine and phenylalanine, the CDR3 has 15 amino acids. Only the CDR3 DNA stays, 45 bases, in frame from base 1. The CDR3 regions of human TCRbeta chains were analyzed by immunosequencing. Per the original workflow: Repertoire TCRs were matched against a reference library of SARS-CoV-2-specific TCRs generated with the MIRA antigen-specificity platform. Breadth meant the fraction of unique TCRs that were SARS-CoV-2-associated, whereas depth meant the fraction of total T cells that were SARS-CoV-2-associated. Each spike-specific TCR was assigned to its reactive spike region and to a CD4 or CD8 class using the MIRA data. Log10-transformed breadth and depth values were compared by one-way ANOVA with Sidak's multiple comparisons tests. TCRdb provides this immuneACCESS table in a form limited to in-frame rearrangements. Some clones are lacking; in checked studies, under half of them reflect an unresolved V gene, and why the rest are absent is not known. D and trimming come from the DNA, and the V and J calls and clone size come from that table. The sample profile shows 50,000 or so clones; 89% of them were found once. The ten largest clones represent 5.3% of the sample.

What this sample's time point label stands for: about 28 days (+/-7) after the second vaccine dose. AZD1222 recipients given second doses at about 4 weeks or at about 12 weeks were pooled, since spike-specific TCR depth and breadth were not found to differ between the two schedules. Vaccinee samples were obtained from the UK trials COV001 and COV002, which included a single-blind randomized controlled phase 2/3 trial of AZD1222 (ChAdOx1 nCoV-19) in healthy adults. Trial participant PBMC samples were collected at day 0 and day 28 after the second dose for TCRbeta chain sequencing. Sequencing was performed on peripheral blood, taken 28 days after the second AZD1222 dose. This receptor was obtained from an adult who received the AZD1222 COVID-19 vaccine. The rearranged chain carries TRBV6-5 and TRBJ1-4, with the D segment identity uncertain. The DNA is TGTGCCAGCAGGGATAAATGGTTCGGTAATGAAAAACTGTTTTTT. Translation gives CASRDKWFGNEKLFF.